This TCR beta chain was found in a study of cytomegalovirus exposure and HLA in healthy donors. Study observations and caveats: Highest at DRB1 and lowest at HLA-C, TCR association rates differed among HLA loci in a later analysis. For most subjects, TCR beta sequences were reported to predict HLA-A and HLA-B alleles with accuracy.

The CDR3 consists of 16 residues. Looked up from germline, CDR1 is SGHVS and CDR2 is FQNEAQ. V lost 4 bases and J lost 3; bases outside the gene matches: 7. Worth noting for this clone: Its antigen is not identified.

The PCR ran on 60 Vbeta and 13 Jbeta primers. Produced via immunoSEQ multiplex PCR; TCRdb's table is partial and in-frame only. This sample yields roughly 80,000 clones, of which 81% are seen a single time; approximately 1.9% belongs to the top ten. What was sequenced was PBMCs. The TCR comes from a woman aged 25 to 39 in good health and CMV-seronegative. The chain links TRBV7-8 to TRBJ2-7; 12 nucleotides align to TRBD2. This CDR3 reads CASSSSGRAPSYEQYF. CDR3 in DNA: TGTGCCAGCAGCTCTAGCGGGAGGGCCCCAAGCTACGAGCAGTACTTC.